The rows below give T cell receptor beta chains drawn from one sample of a study of T cell changes during pregnancy in multiple sclerosis. This table comes from immunoSEQ multiplex PCR, and its TCRdb copy is limited to in-frame clones, with some not included. The profile shows approximately 83,000 clones, almost 95% of them singletons. The input for sequencing was peripheral blood, taken in the third trimester of pregnancy. These receptors all come from a female donor with multiple sclerosis, enrolled in a pregnancy study. CDR3s include the opening cysteine and the closing phenylalanine or tryptophan. A D gene is named only where the DNA matches it firmly. Clone size is stated in some rows and not others, as once, few, many or a class when expanded.

>NA|TRBJ2-7|NA|TRBV29-1|11
CSVDNSYEQYF
TGCAGCGTTGATAATTCCTACGAGCAGTACTTC
>NA|TRBJ2-6|TRBD1|TRBV28|17
CASRQWTGGIGANVLTF
TGTGCCAGTCGACAGTGGACAGGTGGAATCGGGGCCAACGTCCTGACTTTC
>NA|TRBJ2-7|NA|TRBV5-6|15
CASSPRPGLRYEQYF
TGTGCCAGCAGCCCCCGCCCGGGATTACGCTACGAGCAGTACTTC
>NA|TRBJ2-1|TRBD2|TRBV27|16
CASSQTSGRYYNEQFF
TGTGCCAGCAGCCAAACTAGCGGGAGGTATTACAATGAGCAGTTCTTC
>few|TRBJ1-1|TRBD1|TRBV4-2|14
CASSLDRVRTEAFF
TGTGCCAGCAGCCTCGACAGGGTGAGGACTGAAGCTTTCTTT
>once|TRBJ1-2|TRBD1|TRBV18|16
CASSPSDRGLENGYTF
TGTGCCAGCTCACCTTCGGACAGGGGGCTTGAGAATGGCTACACCTTC
>NA|TRBJ1-2|NA|TRBV18|14
CASSADRENYGYTF
TGTGCCAGCTCAGCGGACAGAGAGAACTATGGCTACACCTTC
>NA|TRBJ1-2|TRBD1|TRBV18|15
CASSSGTEPNYGYTF
TGTGCCAGCTCATCCGGGACAGAACCTAACTATGGCTACACCTTC
>NA|TRBJ1-4|TRBD1|TRBV9|15
CASSPRTGGGEKLFF
TGTGCCAGCAGCCCGCGGACAGGGGGAGGTGAAAAACTGTTTTTT
>NA|TRBJ1-2|TRBD1|TRBV5-1|18
CASSLDWTGVKGWYGYTF
TGCGCCAGCAGCTTGGACTGGACAGGGGTGAAGGGGTGGTATGGCTACACCTTC
>once|TRBJ1-1|TRBD1|TRBV7-6|14
CASSVGDSDTEAFF
TGTGCCAGCAGCGTTGGGGACAGCGACACTGAAGCTTTCTTT
>NA|TRBJ2-1|TRBD2|TRBV7-6|18
CASSLAARLAGVYNEQFF
TGTGCCAGCAGCTTAGCGGCGAGACTAGCGGGAGTATACAATGAGCAGTTCTTC
>NA|TRBJ2-3|NA|TRBV29-1|19
CSVEDLGLKIQSSTDTQYF
TGCAGCGTTGAAGATCTAGGCCTCAAAATCCAATCTAGCACAGATACGCAGTATTTT
>NA|TRBJ2-6|NA|TRBV2|19
CASTGIITRASSGANVLTF
TGTGCCAGCACCGGGATAATTACCCGGGCGAGCTCTGGGGCCAACGTCCTGACTTTC
>NA|TRBJ2-7|NA|TRBV5-6|16
CASSFPPGGRGDEQYF
TGTGCCAGCAGCTTCCCCCCAGGGGGGAGAGGTGACGAGCAGTACTTC
>few|TRBJ2-2|NA|TRBV18|15
CASSDFATNTGELFF
TGTGCCAGCTCAGATTTTGCCACAAACACCGGGGAGCTGTTTTTT
>NA|TRBJ2-7|TRBD2|TRBV7-2|14
CASSLEVAGYEQYF
TGTGCCAGCAGCTTAGAGGTAGCGGGGTACGAGCAGTACTTC
>NA|TRBJ2-1|TRBD1|TRBV11-2|15
CASSPGTVVNNEQFF
TGTGCCAGCAGCCCAGGGACAGTGGTCAACAATGAGCAGTTCTTC
>NA|TRBJ2-7|TRBD1|TRBV19|14
CASSLGTGGYEQYF
TGTGCCAGTAGCCTTGGGACAGGGGGGTACGAGCAGTACTTC
>NA|TRBJ2-7|NA|TRBV11-1|13
CASSLAVEYEQYF
TGTGCCAGCAGCTTAGCAGTGGAGTACGAGCAGTACTTC
>NA|TRBJ2-5|TRBD2|TRBV19|16
CASSRWSTSDQETQYF
TGTGCCAGTAGTCGCTGGAGTACTAGCGACCAAGAGACCCAGTACTTC
>NA|TRBJ2-5|NA|TRBV29-1|15
CSVGGGGNLRETQYF
TGCAGCGTTGGGGGTGGGGGGAATCTACGGGAGACCCAGTACTTC
>once|TRBJ2-2|NA|TRBV7-2|15
CASSPSGAWSGELFF
TGTGCCAGCAGCCCTTCGGGTGCGTGGTCCGGGGAGCTGTTTTTT
>NA|TRBJ2-7|TRBD1|TRBV18|15
CASSQVQGAASEQYF
TGTGCCAGCTCCCAAGTCCAGGGGGCGGCGAGCGAGCAGTACTTC
>NA|TRBJ1-5|NA|TRBV4-2|15
CASSQERPSNQPQHF
TGTGCCAGCAGCCAAGAGCGTCCCAGCAATCAGCCCCAGCATTTT
>once|TRBJ2-7|NA|TRBV6-1|12
CASTRQVYEQYF
TGTGCCAGCACGAGACAGGTCTACGAGCAGTACTTC
>NA|TRBJ2-3|TRBD1|TRBV6-1|14
CASSTGQGTDTQYF
TGTGCCTCTTCCACGGGACAGGGGACAGATACGCAGTATTTT
>NA|TRBJ2-3|TRBD1|TRBV14|15
CASSARDRVPDTQYF
TGTGCCAGCAGCGCCCGGGACAGGGTCCCAGATACGCAGTATTTT
>NA|TRBJ2-1|TRBD1|TRBV7-2|14
CASSAGGTYNEQFF
TGTGCCAGCAGCGCAGGGGGCACCTACAATGAGCAGTTCTTC
>NA|TRBJ2-5|TRBD1|TRBV5-6|18
CASSLARGLAGLRGVQYF
TGTGCCAGCAGCTTGGCCAGGGGGCTAGCTGGCCTAAGAGGGGTCCAGTACTTC
>NA|TRBJ1-1|NA|TRBV29-1|13
CSVAGQESTEAFF
TGCAGCGTTGCGGGACAAGAGTCGACTGAAGCTTTCTTT
>NA|TRBJ2-7|NA|TRBV5-4|14
CASSLGDSSYEQYF
TGTGCCAGCAGCTTGGGTGACAGCTCCTACGAGCAGTACTTC
>once|TRBJ2-1|TRBD2|TRBV7-8|16
CASSLNTGGPYNEQFF
TGTGCCAGCAGCTTAAACACGGGAGGGCCGTACAATGAGCAGTTCTTC
>NA|TRBJ2-7|TRBD2|TRBV4-3|15
CASSQFLAGGYEQYF
TGCGCCAGCAGCCAATTCCTAGCGGGAGGCTACGAGCAGTACTTC
>NA|TRBJ1-4|TRBD1|TRBV6-1|16
CASSEYEGQGFEKLFF
TGTGCCAGCAGTGAATACGAGGGACAGGGGTTTGAAAAACTGTTTTTT
>NA|TRBJ2-7|TRBD2|TRBV28|15
CASSRASGSTYEQYF
TGTGCCAGCAGCCGTGCAAGCGGGAGCACATACGAGCAGTACTTC
>NA|TRBJ1-1|TRBD1|TRBV10-3|13
CAMSTPGGTEAFF
TGTGCCATGAGCACCCCAGGGGGCACTGAAGCTTTCTTT
>NA|TRBJ1-3|NA|TRBV5-1|13
CASRTSSGNTIYF
TGCGCCAGCAGAACTAGCTCTGGAAACACCATATATTTT
>NA|TRBJ2-5|NA|TRBV5-4|13
CASSVTLSETQYF
TGTGCCAGCAGCGTAACCCTCAGTGAGACCCAGTACTTC
>NA|TRBJ1-1|NA|TRBV7-9|12
CASSGRGVEAFF
TGTGCCAGCAGCGGACGGGGTGTTGAAGCTTTCTTT
>NA|TRBJ2-1|TRBD2|TRBV19|15
CASSPRAGGYNEQFF
TGTGCCAGTAGCCCACGTGCGGGGGGCTACAATGAGCAGTTCTTC
>NA|TRBJ2-7|NA|TRBV11-2|13
CASSRDSYGEQYF
TGTGCCAGCAGTCGAGACAGTTATGGCGAGCAGTACTTC
>NA|TRBJ2-4|TRBD1|TRBV9|14
CASSAGQGVNIQYF
TGTGCCAGCAGCGCCGGACAGGGAGTAAACATTCAGTACTTC
>NA|TRBJ2-1|NA|TRBV27|12
CASSQTSKVQFF
TGTGCCAGCAGTCAGACTAGTAAGGTGCAGTTCTTC
>once|TRBJ2-7|TRBD2|TRBV13|16
CASSLGALAGAYEQYF
TGTGCCAGCAGCTTAGGCGCCCTAGCGGGAGCGTACGAGCAGTACTTC
>NA|TRBJ2-2|NA|TRBV19|14
CASRGGIGAGELFF
TGTGCCAGTAGGGGCGGTATAGGGGCCGGGGAGCTGTTTTTT
>NA|TRBJ1-5|NA|TRBV7-9|15
CASSHWSNSNQPQHF
TGTGCCAGCAGCCACTGGAGTAATAGCAATCAGCCCCAGCATTTT
>few|TRBJ2-7|TRBD2|TRBV6-1|15
CASSEDGAGGRHQYF
TGTGCCAGCAGTGAAGATGGGGCGGGAGGGCGGCATCAGTACTTC
>NA|TRBJ2-5|TRBD1|TRBV2|13
CASSRDRQETQYF
TGTGCCAGCAGTCGGGACAGACAAGAGACCCAGTACTTC
>NA|TRBJ2-3|NA|TRBV19|15
CATSRDTDDTDTQYF
TGTGCCACTTCCCGGGACACCGACGACACAGATACGCAGTATTTT
>NA|TRBJ2-7|NA|TRBV19|13
CASSMGHPTEQYF
TGTGCCAGTAGTATGGGACACCCTACAGAGCAGTACTTC
>NA|TRBJ1-2|TRBD1|TRBV6-6|15
CASRRQGTANYGYTF
TGTGCCAGCAGGCGACAGGGAACGGCTAACTATGGCTACACCTTC
>NA|TRBJ2-1|TRBD1|TRBV5-1|19
CASSLARQGPRTLGNEQFF
TGCGCCAGCAGCTTGGCGAGACAGGGGCCCAGGACTCTGGGGAATGAGCAGTTCTTC
>NA|TRBJ2-1|TRBD2|TRBV7-9|14
CASSSGSSYNEQFF
TGTGCCAGCAGCAGCGGGAGCTCCTACAATGAGCAGTTCTTC
>NA|TRBJ1-2|NA|TRBV28|16
CASSPQWAGALGGYTF
TGTGCCAGCAGCCCCCAGTGGGCAGGGGCCTTAGGTGGCTACACCTTC